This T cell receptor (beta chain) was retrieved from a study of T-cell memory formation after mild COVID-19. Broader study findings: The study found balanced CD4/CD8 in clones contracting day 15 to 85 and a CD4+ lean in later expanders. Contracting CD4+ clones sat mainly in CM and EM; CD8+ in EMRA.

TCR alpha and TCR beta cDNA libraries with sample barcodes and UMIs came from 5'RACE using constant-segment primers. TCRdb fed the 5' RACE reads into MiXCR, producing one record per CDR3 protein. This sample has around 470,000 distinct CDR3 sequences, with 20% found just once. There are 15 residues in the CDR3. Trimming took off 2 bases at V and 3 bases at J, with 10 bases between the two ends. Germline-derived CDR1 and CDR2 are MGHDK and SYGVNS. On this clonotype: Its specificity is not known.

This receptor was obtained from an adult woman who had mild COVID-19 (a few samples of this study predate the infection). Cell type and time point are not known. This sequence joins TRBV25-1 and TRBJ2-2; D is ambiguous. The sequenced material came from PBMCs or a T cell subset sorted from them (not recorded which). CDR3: CASSETKQYTGELFF. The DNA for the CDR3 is TGTGCCAGCAGTGAAACGAAGCAGTACACCGGGGAGCTGTTTTTT.